This T cell receptor beta chain was profiled in a study of CD8 T cells in Susac syndrome. A quantity of about 0.5 to 1 ug RNA underwent reverse transcription using random hexamers. TCRdb re-called the immunoSEQ multiplex PCR reads with MiXCR, one entry per CDR3 protein. The data contain approximately 120,000 distinct CDR3 sequences, approximately 96% of them seen just once; the ten biggest clones take up 0.075% to 0.1%. Germline V lookup: CDR1 MNHEY, CDR2 SVGAGI. The CDR3 loop spans 15 amino acids. V gave up 7 bases and J gave up 12 bases; unmatched junction bases: 14. Negative isolation was used for CD8+ and CD4+ T cells, and FACS enrichment was applied to TEMRA cells.

Sequencing was done on a sample of CD4+ T cells from PBMCs. This TCR came from a human donor in good health. This chain joins TRBV6-5 and TRBJ2-1; 11 positions match TRBD2. The CDR3, as DNA: TGTGCCAGCACCCCACTAGCGGGAGTAACCGGCAGGCAGTTCTTC. Encoded protein: CASTPLAGVTGRQFF.